Detailed here is one T cell receptor (beta chain). The CDR3 consists of 17 residues. CDR1 LNHNV and CDR2 YYDKDF come from the germline V gene (reference sequence). Unmatched junction bases numbered 16, after V lost 2 bases and J lost 7 bases. TCRdb's copy holds only in-frame clones and misses some; the assay was immunoSEQ multiplex PCR. The profile covers some 76,000 clones, with nearly 95% appearing a single time and 5.5% to 7% taken by the ten largest. The sample originates from a study of OX40 agonist ivuxolimab in advanced cancers. This clonotype originated in an adult with an advanced solid tumor such as melanoma, head and neck, liver or kidney cancer. The specimen comprised CD4+ or CD8+ T cells sorted from blood, sampled in a trial of the OX40 agonist ivuxolimab. J is TRBJ2-5 and V is TRBV15; 7 bases line up with TRBD1. CDR3 amino acids: CATSRPRTGTATGTQYF. In DNA form, the CDR3 reads TGTGCCACCAGCAGACCCCGGACAGGCACCGCGACGGGGACCCAGTACTTC.